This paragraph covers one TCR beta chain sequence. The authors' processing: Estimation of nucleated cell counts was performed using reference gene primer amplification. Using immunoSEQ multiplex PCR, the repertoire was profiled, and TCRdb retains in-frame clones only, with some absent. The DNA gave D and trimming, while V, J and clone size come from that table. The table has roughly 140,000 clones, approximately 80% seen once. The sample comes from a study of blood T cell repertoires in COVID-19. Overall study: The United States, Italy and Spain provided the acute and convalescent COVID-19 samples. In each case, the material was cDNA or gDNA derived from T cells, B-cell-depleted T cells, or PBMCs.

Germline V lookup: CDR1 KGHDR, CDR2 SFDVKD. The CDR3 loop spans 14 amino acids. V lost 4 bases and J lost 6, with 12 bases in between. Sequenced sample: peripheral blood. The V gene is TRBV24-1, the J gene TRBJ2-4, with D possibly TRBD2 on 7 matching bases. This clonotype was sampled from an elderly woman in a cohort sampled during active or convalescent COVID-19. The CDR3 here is CATSEKGGRNIQYF. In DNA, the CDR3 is TGTGCCACCAGTGAAAAGGGGGGGCGAAACATTCAGTACTTC.